These 32 T cell receptor delta chains share one sample of origin, sequenced in a study of γδ T cells in repeated Plasmodium falciparum infection. Bulk repertoires came from Vgamma9/Vdelta2+ or Vdelta2-negative gammadelta T cells flow-sorted from PBMC. TCRdb reanalysed the multiplex PCR reads with CATT. The data show about 57,000 delta-chain clones, 1.7% seen once. The sequenced material came from gamma-delta T cells from blood. The receptors stem from a pool of human donors (malaria-infected and uninfected, not separated).

Turning to this clone: A much larger clone sits a single nucleotide away, making a read error possible. The rearrangement links TRDV1 to TRDJ1, with TRDD3 matching 10 bases. The J gene, left out of TCRdb, was set here by checking the DNA against germline. This CDR3 has 17 amino acids. Unmatched junction bases numbered 15, after V lost 3 bases and J lost 8 bases. Germline lookup yields CDR1 TSWWSYY and CDR2 QGS. The CDR3 loop reads CALGESFHWGITRKLIF. Here the CDR3 DNA reads TGTGCTCTTGGGGAGTCCTTCCACTGGGGGATCACCAGAAAACTCATCTTT.

A note on this clone: This is likely an artifact of a read error, given a far larger clone one base away. Within the sample, other DNA sequences also encode this same CDR3. The chain links TRDV1 to TRDJ1; 12 bases map to TRDD3. Since TCRdb gives no J gene, matching the DNA to germline was used here to assign it. The CDR3 runs to 21 residues. V trimming: 3 bases; J trimming: 0 bases; junction bases outside the gene matches: 17. Germline V gives CDR1 TSWWSYY, CDR2 QGS. CDR3 residues: CALGERRLQYWGIPYTDKLIF. The CDR3, as DNA: TGTGCTCTTGGGGAGAGACGACTACAGTACTGGGGGATACCCTACACCGATAAACTCATCTTT.

Comments on this clone: The protein TCRdb gives is from a much larger clone and does not agree with this DNA's translation at residue 4, likely a read error; the protein shown here comes from the DNA. The genes are TRDV2 and TRDJ3, with 7 bases lining up with TRDD3. Here the J gene came from matching the DNA to germline, since TCRdb omits it. The CDR3 has 18 residues. Per the germline V gene, CDR1 is GEAIGNYY and CDR2 is EKD. In DNA form, the CDR3 reads TGTGCCTGTAACACCGGGGGATTTAGCTCCTGGGACACCCGACAGATGTTTTTC. Its translation is CACNTGGFSSWDTRQMFF.

This clone was picked up many times. TCRdb shows a much larger clone's protein in place of this DNA's translation, and the two differ at residue 14, likely through a read error; the protein shown is translated from the DNA. This chain connects TRDV1 to TRDJ1; 8 bases match TRDD3. CDR1 is TSWWSYY and CDR2 is QGS in the germline V gene. CDR3 length: 16 amino acids. The CDR3 sequence is CALGELRTWGSTKPIF. The CDR3 DNA sequence: TGTGCTCTTGGGGAACTTCGGACCTGGGGGAGTACAAAACCCATCTTT.

The sample holds a few counts of this clone. The amino acid sequence in TCRdb belongs to a much larger clone and departs from this DNA's translation at residue 18, likely a sequencing read error; the sequence shown is translated from the DNA. V usage is TRDV1 and J usage is TRDJ1; tentatively, D is TRDD3 (6 bases). The germline V gene encodes CDR1 TSWWSYY and CDR2 QGS. V shed 0 bases and J shed 5 bases, with 37 bases lying between them. The CDR3 length is 23 residues. The CDR3, as DNA: TGTGCTCTTGGGGAACTAGGCTCTATGGTTGGACACCACTCTCCCTGGGGACAGGATAAACTCATCTTT. This gives the protein CALGELGSMVGHHSPWGQDKLIF.

This clone was seen repeatedly, ten times or more. TCRdb's entry gives the protein of a much larger clone, which mismatches this DNA's translation at residue 7, likely from a read error; the protein reported here is translated from the DNA. The rearrangement links TRDV1 to TRDJ1, with D hard to call. The ends were cut back, 0 bases at V and 0 bases at J, with 20 bases in the middle. Germline V gene lookup returns CDR1 TSWWSYY and CDR2 QGS. The CDR3 is 19 residues long. The CDR3 DNA reads TGTGCTCTTGGGGAACTAAGGGTGACTACTGTTCGGTACACCGATAAACTCATCTTT. Its translation: CALGELRVTTVRYTDKLIF.

This clone was seen only a few times. TCRdb's entry gives the protein of a much larger clone, which mismatches this DNA's translation at residue 6, likely from a read error; the protein reported here is translated from the DNA. The V call is TRDV1, the J call TRDJ1; D is unclear. The J gene comes from matching the DNA to germline here; TCRdb lacks it. V lost 2 bases to trimming and J lost 0 bases, with 46 bases between them. CDR1 and CDR2 (germline): TSWWSYY, QGS. The CDR3 runs to 27 residues. The CDR3 DNA reads TGTGCTCTTGGGGAAGTATCGATCTTCTTCGTTCGTGGTCAGACCTGGTCCGGTTCGAGACACACCGATAAACTCATCTTT. Translated: CALGEVSIFFVRGQTWSGSRHTDKLIF.

Comment on this clone: This DNA's translation differs at residue 4 from TCRdb's protein, which comes from a much larger clone; a read error is likely, and the protein shown is translated from the DNA. In DNA, the CDR3 is TGTGCCTGTAACACCGCGGGGGGCCCAAGCTCCTGGGACACCCGACAGATGTTTTTC. This gives the protein CACNTAGGPSSWDTRQMFF. The chain recombines TRDV2 with TRDJ3; D is possibly TRDD3 (5 bases). Matching the DNA to germline supplied the J gene, which TCRdb does not give. The CDR3 consists of 19 residues. Looked up from germline, CDR1 is GEAIGNYY and CDR2 is EKD.

As for this clone: This likely came from a read error, as a far larger clone is one base away. Other DNA sequences of this sample code for an identical CDR3. The V and J genes are TRDV1 and TRDJ1; TRDD3 aligns across 10 bases. TCRdb carries no J gene annotation; the J gene was assigned here by matching the DNA with germline. Unmatched junction bases numbered 15, after V lost 5 bases and J lost 0 bases. Germline V gene lookup returns CDR1 TSWWSYY and CDR2 QGS. This CDR3 is built from 19 residues. This chain's CDR3 is CALGSPGGYGPPYTDKLIF. The CDR3 DNA sequence: TGTGCTCTTGGGTCTCCAGGGGGATACGGTCCTCCGTACACCGATAAACTCATCTTT.

This clone was recorded many times. A read error likely explains why the TCRdb protein, taken from a much larger clone, differs from this DNA's translation at residue 18; the protein shown is translated from the DNA. The V call is TRDV1, the J call TRDJ1; D uncertain. CDR1 is TSWWSYY, CDR2 QGS, per germline. This CDR3 has 19 residues. The CDR3 loop reads CALGGPQGVPRLGTDKLTF. The CDR3 region has the DNA TGTGCTCTTGGGGGACCACAAGGGGTGCCCCGTCTTGGAACCGATAAACTCACCTTT.

As regards this clone: One base separates it from a far larger clone, so it is likely a read error. The sample holds other DNA sequences that translate to the same CDR3. This chain uses TRDV1 with TRDJ1; 7 bases are a match to TRDD2. Germline lookup yields CDR1 TSWWSYY and CDR2 QGS. The CDR3 runs 17 residues. After removal of 4 bases from V and 1 base from J, the junction contained 12 bases not matched to a gene. In DNA form, the CDR3 reads TGTGCTCTTGGGGGAGGCCTTCCTCGCCTCCGCACCGATAAACTCATCTTT. Translation: CALGGGLPRLRTDKLIF.

In its sample, this clone was seen many times. One end of the junction fails to match germline, which may point to a read error. V and J are TRDV1 and TRDJ1, with TRDD3 identical over 9 bases. From germline, CDR1 is TSWWSYY and CDR2 QGS. The CDR3 is 20 amino acids. CDR3 region: CALVERPVLLGDPYTYKLIF. The CDR3 bases are TGTGCTCTTGTGGAACGTCCAGTCCTACTGGGGGACCCGTACACCTATAAACTCATCTTT.

This clone was found many times. The protein in TCRdb stems from a much larger clone and differs at residue 17 from this DNA's translation, likely a read error; here the protein is translated from the DNA. This rearrangement joins TRDV1 to TRDJ1; TRDD3 aligns across 9 bases. CDR3 length equals 22 residues. With 5 bases clipped from V and 3 bases from J, the junction kept 28 bases outside the gene matches. CDR1 is TSWWSYY, CDR2 QGS, per germline. The CDR3 DNA follows: TGTGCTCTTGGGCCTGGTCCACTCCTTCCTCCGTACTGGGGGACCCAGGCCGATAAACTCATCTTT. It is translated as CALGPGPLLPPYWGTQADKLIF.

This clone has only a few counts. Translating this DNA gives a protein that differs at residue 10 from the TCRdb one, which belongs to a much larger clone; a read error is likely, and the protein shown is this translation. The chain carries TRDV1 and TRDJ1; TRDD2 matches at 9 bases. In the absence of a J gene in TCRdb, the DNA was matched to germline to assign it here. This CDR3 spans 21 amino acids. CDR1 is TSWWSYY and CDR2 is QGS in the germline V gene. Germline trimming cut 4 bases from V and 2 bases from J; bases unmatched to any gene: 23. CDR3 nucleotides: TGTGCTCTTGGGGGGTTCGCCTTCCTACAGTTTACTGGGGACTATACCGATAAACTCATCTTT. The encoded protein is CALGGFAFLQFTGDYTDKLIF.

This clone was picked up many times. TCRdb attributes to this sequence the protein of a much larger clone, which differs from the DNA translation at residue 11; a read error is likely, and the protein displayed is translated from the DNA. This CDR3 reads CATLIRVADKPIF. For the CDR3, the DNA is TGTGCAACCCTTATCCGGGTAGCCGATAAACCCATCTTT. No call exists for the J gene, whereas the V gene is TRAV14/DV4. Germline lookup yields CDR1 TSDPSYG and CDR2 QGSYDQQN (reference sequence). The CDR3 consists of 13 residues.

This clone was seen a handful of times. TCRdb attributes to this sequence the protein of a much larger clone, which differs from the DNA translation at residue 13; a read error is likely, and the protein displayed is translated from the DNA. This chain joins TRDV1 and TRDJ1; TRDD3 matches at 9 bases. The J gene is absent in TCRdb and was assigned here via DNA matching to germline. The germline V gene has CDR1 TSWWSYY and CDR2 QGS. The ends lost 1 base at V and 0 bases at J; junction bases unmatched: 12. This CDR3 has 19 residues. CDR3 residues: CALGEPATLGDPDTDKLIF. CDR3 coding DNA: TGTGCTCTTGGGGAACCCGCCACCCTGGGGGATCCGGACACCGATAAACTCATCTTT.

This clone was counted ten times or more. This likely traces to a read error, being one base from a far larger clone. The sample carries other DNA sequences with the same CDR3. J is TRDJ1 and V is TRDV1, with a weak D call TRDD3 (6 bases). TCRdb offers no J gene call, so here the DNA was matched to germline to obtain one. Germline CDR1 is TSWWSYY and CDR2 is QGS. The CDR3 is 21 residues long. CDR3 coding DNA: TGTGCCCTTGGGCCACCCTGGGGACGATGGGGGGGCGCGGGGGAAACCGATAAACTCATCTTT. This codes for CALGPPWGRWGGAGETDKLIF.

To note about this clone: The protein TCRdb lists belongs to a much larger clone and differs from this DNA's translation at residue 18, which points to a read error; the protein shown is made from the DNA. V and J are TRDV1 and TRDJ1, with D perhaps TRDD3 (6 bases). CDR1 TSWWSYY and CDR2 QGS come from the germline V gene. The CDR3 contains 21 residues. The CDR3, as DNA: TGTGCTCTTGGGGAATTTAGCCCAGCACACCGGGGATTCAGATTCACCGATGAACTCATCTTT. It is translated as CALGEFSPAHRGFRFTDELIF.

A word on this clone: TCRdb's listed protein matches a much larger clone and diverges from this DNA's translation at residue 16, likely through a read error; the protein shown comes from the DNA. The rearrangement joins TRAV38-2/DV8 to TRDJ1, with D possibly being TRDD2 (6 bases). Germline lookup yields CDR1 TSESDYY and CDR2 QEAYKQQN. V was cut by 1 base and J by 3 bases, with 31 bases left in between. This CDR3 spans 21 amino acids. The CDR3 reads CAYRSFLMNLPYKVYPDKLIF. The CDR3 DNA sequence: TGTGCTTATAGGAGCTTTCTGATGAACCTTCCATACAAGGTGTACCCCGATAAACTCATCTTT.

As to this clone: A far bigger clonotype differs at one base, so this is likely a read error. Other nucleotide sequences from this sample produce the same CDR3. V and J are TRDV1 and TRDJ1; TRDD3 might be the D (6 bases). Trimming left V 5 bases short and J 0 bases short, with 31 bases between. The CDR3 covers 21 residues. Germline CDR1 and CDR2: TSWWSYY and QGS. The CDR3 nucleotides are TGTGCTCTTGGGTCACGGTTAAAGGGACAACTACTGGGAGCGTACACCGATAAACTCATCTTT. This codes for CALGSRLKGQLLGAYTDKLIF.

Details on this clone: The likely explanation is a read error, given a far larger clone one base away. The sample carries other DNA sequences with the same CDR3. The chain carries TRDV2 and TRDJ1; TRDD3 matches 8 bases. In germline, CDR1 is GEAIGNYY, CDR2 EKD. CDR3 length: 20 residues. The CDR3 DNA is TGTGCCTGTGACATTGACCGGCCTCGGGGGGATAGAAAGTACACCGATAAACTCATCTTC. Protein: CACDIDRPRGDRKYTDKLIF.

This clone was counted at least ten times. A far larger clone is one base from this, pointing to a likely read error. The same CDR3 arises from other DNA sequences in this sample as well. The genes are TRDV1 and TRDJ1; 13 bases line up with TRDD3. The CDR3 loop spans 25 amino acids. CDR1 and CDR2 (germline): TSWWSYY, QGS. CDR3 loop: CALGELGPWGYPLTTGGYETDKLIF. CDR3 coding DNA: TGTGCTCTTGGGGAACTGGGCCCCTGGGGGTACCCGCTTACTACTGGGGGATACGAGACCGATAAACTCATCTTC.

The sample holds a few counts of this clone. This DNA's translation and the protein TCRdb lists, from a much larger clone, do not match at residue 4, likely due to a read error; the protein shown is translated from the DNA. In DNA form, the CDR3 reads TGTGCTCTTGAGGAAAGTATCCTACAAAACATTTGGGGGATACGCGCCGATAAACTCATCTTT. It encodes CALEESILQNIWGIRADKLIF. The chain combines TRDV1 with TRDJ1; 11 nucleotides agree with TRDD3. No J gene is reported in TCRdb; it was inferred here by comparing the DNA with germline. Germline V CDR1 and CDR2: TSWWSYY, QGS. This CDR3 comprises 21 residues.

About this clone: This DNA translates differently at residue 3 from the TCRdb protein, which is that of a much larger clone; a read error is likely, and the protein shown is the DNA's own translation. The chain links TRDV1 to TRDJ1; a weak D match, TRDD3 (6 bases). The CDR3 has 16 amino acids. Germline V gene lookup returns CDR1 TSWWSYY and CDR2 QGS. The CDR3 DNA sequence: TGTGCTCCTGGGGAAAATTTCGGGCTGAGATTCAATAAACTCATCTTT. This sequence encodes CAPGENFGLRFNKLIF.

This clone was picked up a small number of times. Translating this DNA gives a protein that differs at residue 14 from the TCRdb one, which belongs to a much larger clone; a read error is likely, and the protein shown is this translation. V gene TRDV1 combines with J gene TRDJ1; 8 positions match TRDD3. TCRdb does not report a J gene; here it was assigned by matching the DNA to germline references. With 0 bases clipped from V and 0 bases from J, the junction kept 21 bases outside the gene matches. Germline V gene data show CDR1 as TSWWSYY and CDR2 as QGS. CDR3 length: 22 amino acids. This chain's CDR3 is CALGELLRGRGYSAPYTDKLIF. CDR3 bases: TGTGCTCTTGGGGAACTCCTTCGGGGTCGGGGATACAGCGCTCCGTACACCGATAAACTCATCTTT.

A remark on this clone: TCRdb's protein for this DNA is that of a much larger clone and differs from the translation at residue 11, likely a read error; the protein shown is the DNA translation. The V gene is TRDV1, the J gene TRDJ1; D is ambiguous. The CDR3 sequence is 18 residues long. Trimming cost V 2 bases and J 0 bases, with 19 bases left between them. Germline V gene sequence: CDR1 TSWWSYY, CDR2 QGS. The CDR3 bases are TGTGCTCTTGGGGAAACGGGAACGGTCGTACGAAACACCGATAAACTCATCTTT. As protein: CALGETGTVVRNTDKLIF.

A remark on this clone: For this DNA, TCRdb reports the protein of a much larger clone, which diverges at residue 9, most likely from a read error; the protein presented here is translated directly from the DNA. This chain uses TRDV3 with TRDJ1; 7 bases match TRDD2. V was clipped by 3 bases and J by 0 bases; unmatched bases: 16. Germline V lookup: CDR1 TVYSNPD, CDR2 GDNSRS (reference sequence). This CDR3 has 17 amino acids. DNA of the CDR3: TGTGCCTTCAAGGGGGCCTTCCTGCCAACTTACACCGATAAACTCATCTTT. It translates to CAFKGAFLPTYTDKLIF. Complete variable domain (other parts from reference TRDV3 and TRDJ1): CDKVTQSSPDQTVASGSEVVLLCTYDTVYSNPDLFWYRIRPDYSFQFVFYGDNSRSEGADFTQGRFSVKHILTQKAFHLVISPVRTEDSATYYCAFKGAFLPTYTDKLIFGKGTRVTVEP.

This clone was picked up a small number of times. The translation of this DNA and the TCRdb protein of a much larger clone differ at residue 7, probably owing to a read error; the protein shown here is translated from the DNA. The CDR3 bases are TGTGCTCTTGGGCCTACGCCCTTCGGTCGTACTGGGGGATACGCGTCTTTGGGTGGGGATAAACTCATCTTT. Protein product: CALGPTPFGRTGGYASLGGDKLIF. The rearrangement uses TRDV1 and TRDJ1, with TRDD3 matching 13 bases. The CDR3 runs 24 residues. CDR1 is TSWWSYY and CDR2 is QGS in the germline V gene. With 5 bases clipped from V and 5 bases from J, the junction kept 32 bases outside the gene matches.

This clone was detected ten times or more. TCRdb shows a much larger clone's protein in place of this DNA's translation, and the two differ at residue 15, likely through a read error; the protein shown is translated from the DNA. J is TRDJ2 and V is TRDV1, with D maybe TRDD3 (6 bases). The CDR3 runs to 17 residues. Germline V lookup: CDR1 TSWWSYY, CDR2 QGS. The CDR3 is CALGEFDWGSLSAQPFF. The CDR3 region has the DNA TGTGCTCTTGGGGAATTTGATTGGGGGTCCTTGTCAGCACAACCCTTCTTT.

To note about this clone: The protein that TCRdb holds for this DNA derives from a much larger clone and differs from the translated DNA at residue 16, which likely indicates a read error; the protein shown here is translated from the DNA. The gene calls are TRDV2 and TRDJ1; 11 positions agree with TRDD3. TCRdb records no J gene; here it was assigned by comparing the DNA to germline. Germline-derived CDR1 and CDR2 are GEAIGNYY and EKD. This CDR3 is built from 22 residues. V trimming: 2 bases; J trimming: 3 bases; junction bases outside the gene matches: 25. The CDR3 reads CACDKKSVLRDVLGDMPDKLIF. The CDR3 region has the DNA TGTGCCTGTGACAAGAAGTCCGTCCTACGGGACGTACTGGGGGATATGCCCGATAAACTCATCTTT.

For this clone: This likely came from a read error, as a far larger clone is one base away. Other DNA sequences within the sample encode an identical CDR3. This chain connects TRDV1 to TRDJ1; D is perhaps TRDD2 (7 bases). Germline V gene sequence: CDR1 TSWWSYY, CDR2 QGS. The CDR3 spans 25 residues. CDR3 coding DNA: TGTGCTCTTGGGGAACTACAAAGGTACGTCTTCCTAGCTCCTACTGGGAACTATACTACCGATAAACTCATCTTC. Translating gives CALGELQRYVFLAPTGNYTTDKLIF.

Of note for this clone: TCRdb's listed protein matches a much larger clone and diverges from this DNA's translation at residues 8 and 17, likely through a read error; the protein shown comes from the DNA. This chain joins TRDV1 and TRDJ1, with 7 bases that match TRDD2. The CDR3 totals 33 residues. Germline V CDR1 and CDR2: TSWWSYY, QGS. The V and J ends lost 3 bases and 0 bases, in that order; junction bases with no gene match: 58. The CDR3 DNA reads as TGTGCTCTTGGGGAGACCCAACTTGGTAAAGGCCTTCCTCTTCGTACTTGGGATCGGGGGGGTCTGTGGAGTTTTCCATACACCGATAAACTCATCTTT. This gives the protein CALGETQLGKGLPLRTWDRGGLWSFPYTDKLIF.